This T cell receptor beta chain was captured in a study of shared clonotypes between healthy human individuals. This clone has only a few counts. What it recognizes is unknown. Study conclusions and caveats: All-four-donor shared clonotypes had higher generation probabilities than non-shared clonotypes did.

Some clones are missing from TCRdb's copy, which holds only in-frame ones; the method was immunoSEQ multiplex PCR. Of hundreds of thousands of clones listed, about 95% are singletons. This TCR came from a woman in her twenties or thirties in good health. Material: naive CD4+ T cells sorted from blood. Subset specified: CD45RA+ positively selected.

CDR3 protein: CASSLQGREKLFF. CDR3 coding DNA: TGTGCCAGCAGTTTGCAGGGCCGTGAAAAACTGTTTTTT. V and J are TRBV6-6 and TRBJ1-4, with D tentatively TRBD1 (5 bases). There are 13 residues in the CDR3. Germline values: CDR1 MNHNY, CDR2 SVGAGI (reference sequence). The germline V and J ends were trimmed by 4 bases and 7 bases, with 10 bases remaining between them.